This TCR beta chain appears in the sequencing data of a study of cytomegalovirus exposure and HLA in healthy donors. In the study overall: Out of around 360 genotyped donors, roughly 78% belonged to the Caucasian-associated ancestry cluster.

On this clone: The antigen remains undetermined.

Amplification used 60 Vbeta primers and 13 Jbeta primers. The method was immunoSEQ multiplex PCR; TCRdb's version includes in-frame clones alone and lacks a portion of them. The profile shows fewer than 250,000 clones, 81% of them singletons. Notes on the study in general: Usually a TCR sequence was rare, but some public TCRs were found in many donors. According to an earlier analysis, most TCR beta V segments yielded productive rearrangements about 87% or about 30% of the time.

CDR1 MNHEY and CDR2 SMNVEV come from the germline V gene (reference sequence). The V gene end was trimmed by 6 bases and the J gene end by 7 bases; junction bases not matched to a gene: 8. The CDR3 has 13 amino acids. The J gene is TRBJ1-1, the V gene TRBV27; TRBD1 matches 7 bases. This receptor was taken from a man between 35 and 55 years old in good health and CMV-seropositive. Sequenced sample: PBMCs. CDR3 bases: TGTGCCAGCAGCGCGAGGGACAGAAGTGAAGCTTTCTTT. Protein sequence: CASSARDRSEAFF.